The TCR beta chain under discussion was sequenced for a study of T cells after yellow fever vaccination. Study findings and constraints: When the response was secondary, it was weaker but reached its peak faster, day 5 versus 15. Among primary-vaccination clones, most reappeared after the booster, at 95% to 96% for CD4 and around 90% for CD8.

Universal primer sites and UMIs were introduced during 5'RACE template-switching synthesis of TCR cDNA. TCRdb reprocessed the 5' RACE reads with MiXCR, giving one entry per CDR3 protein. This sample has approximately 450,000 distinct CDR3 sequences, with under 20% found just once. This CDR3 spans 10 amino acids. Germline CDR1 MNHEY, CDR2 SVGEGT. V lost 5 bases to trimming and J lost 9 bases, with 5 bases between them. Notes on this clonotype: The antigen remains undetermined.

The clonotype was recovered from a man younger than 30 who received the YFV17D yellow fever vaccine. The V call is TRBV6-2 or TRBV6-3, the J call TRBJ2-1; TRBD1 or TRBD2 may be the D gene (5 bases each). This material consisted of PBMCs, taken before the yellow fever booster vaccination. CDR3 in DNA: TGTGCCAGCAGTGGGGGTGAGCAGTTCTTC. Its translation is CASSGGEQFF.